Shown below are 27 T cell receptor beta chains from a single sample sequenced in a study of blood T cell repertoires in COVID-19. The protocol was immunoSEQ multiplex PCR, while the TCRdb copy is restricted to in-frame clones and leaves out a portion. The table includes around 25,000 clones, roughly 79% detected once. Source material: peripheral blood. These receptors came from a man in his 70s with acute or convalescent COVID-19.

The CDR3 sequence: CASSQDAAGTVNTEAFF. The CDR3 DNA sequence: TGCGCCAGCAGCCAAGACGCCGCCGGGACAGTGAACACTGAAGCTTTCTTT. The V and J genes are TRBV4-1 and TRBJ1-1; TRBD1 matches at 7 bases. V lost 0 bases, J lost 0 bases, and 7 bases stayed unmatched. The germline CDR1 and CDR2 sequences are MGHRA and YSYEKL. The CDR3 runs 17 residues.

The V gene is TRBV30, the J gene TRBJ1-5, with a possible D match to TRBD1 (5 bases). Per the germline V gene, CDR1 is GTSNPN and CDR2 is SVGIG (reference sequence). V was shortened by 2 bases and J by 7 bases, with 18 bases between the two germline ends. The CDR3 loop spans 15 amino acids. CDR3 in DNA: TGTGCCTGGAGTCCCCCGGGGGGGTTTCAGCAGCCCCAGCATTTT. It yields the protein CAWSPPGGFQQPQHF.

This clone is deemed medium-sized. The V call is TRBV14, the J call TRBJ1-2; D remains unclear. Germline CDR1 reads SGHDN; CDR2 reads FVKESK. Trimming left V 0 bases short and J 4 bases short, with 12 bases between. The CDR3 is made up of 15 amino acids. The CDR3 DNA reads TGTGCCAGCAGCCAAGACGGAGGGAGCATCTATGGCTACACCTTC. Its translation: CASSQDGGSIYGYTF.

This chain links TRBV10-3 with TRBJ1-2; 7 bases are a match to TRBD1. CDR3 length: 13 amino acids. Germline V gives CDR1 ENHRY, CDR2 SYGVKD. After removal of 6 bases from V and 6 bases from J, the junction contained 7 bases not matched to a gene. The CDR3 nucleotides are TGTGCCATCAGCCAAGGACAGGTTAATGGCTACACCTTC. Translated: CAISQGQVNGYTF.

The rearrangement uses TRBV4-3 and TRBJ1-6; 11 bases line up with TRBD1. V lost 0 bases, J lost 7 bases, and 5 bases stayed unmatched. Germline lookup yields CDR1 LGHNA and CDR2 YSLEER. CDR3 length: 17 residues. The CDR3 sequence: CASSQESGTGGNSPLHF. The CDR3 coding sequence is TGCGCCAGCAGCCAAGAGTCCGGGACAGGGGGAAATTCACCCCTCCACTTT.

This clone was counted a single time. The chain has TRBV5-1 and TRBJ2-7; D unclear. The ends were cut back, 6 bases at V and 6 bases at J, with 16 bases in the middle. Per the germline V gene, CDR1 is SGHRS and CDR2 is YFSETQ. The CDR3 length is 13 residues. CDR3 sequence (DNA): TGCGCCAGCATCCAGGTCGTACCAAGCGAGCAGTACTTC. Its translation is CASIQVVPSEQYF.

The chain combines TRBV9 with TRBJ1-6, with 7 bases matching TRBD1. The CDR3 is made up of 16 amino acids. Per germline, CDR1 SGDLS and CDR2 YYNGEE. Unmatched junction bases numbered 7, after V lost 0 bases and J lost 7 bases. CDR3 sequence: CASSVGQGGQNSPLHF. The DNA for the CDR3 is TGTGCCAGCAGCGTAGGACAGGGAGGCCAAAATTCACCCCTCCACTTT.

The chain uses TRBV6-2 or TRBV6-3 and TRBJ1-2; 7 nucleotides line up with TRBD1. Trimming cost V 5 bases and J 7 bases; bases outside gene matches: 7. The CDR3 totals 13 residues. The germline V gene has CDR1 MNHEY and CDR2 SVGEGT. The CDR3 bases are TGTGCCAGCAGTCTACAGGGGTATCGTGGCTACACCTTC. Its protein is CASSLQGYRGYTF.

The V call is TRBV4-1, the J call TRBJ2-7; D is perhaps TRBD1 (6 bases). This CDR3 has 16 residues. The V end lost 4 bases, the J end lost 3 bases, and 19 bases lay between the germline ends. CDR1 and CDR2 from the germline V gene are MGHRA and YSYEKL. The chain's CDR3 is CASSPATWTARYEQYF. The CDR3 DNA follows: TGCGCCAGCAGCCCTGCTACCTGGACAGCTCGCTACGAGCAGTACTTC.

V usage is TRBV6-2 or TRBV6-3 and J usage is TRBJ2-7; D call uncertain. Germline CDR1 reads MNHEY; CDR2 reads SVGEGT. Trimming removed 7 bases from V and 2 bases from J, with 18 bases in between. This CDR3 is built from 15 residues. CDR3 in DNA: TGTGCCAGCACCCCTTCAATTGAGATCGCCTACGAGCAGTACTTC. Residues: CASTPSIEIAYEQYF.

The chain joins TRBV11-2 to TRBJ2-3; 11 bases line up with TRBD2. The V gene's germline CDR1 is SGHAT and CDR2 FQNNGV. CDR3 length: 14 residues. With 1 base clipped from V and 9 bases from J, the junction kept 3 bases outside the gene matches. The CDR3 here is CASSLGLAGLTQYF. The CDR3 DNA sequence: TGTGCCAGCAGCTTAGGACTAGCGGGGTTGACGCAGTATTTT.

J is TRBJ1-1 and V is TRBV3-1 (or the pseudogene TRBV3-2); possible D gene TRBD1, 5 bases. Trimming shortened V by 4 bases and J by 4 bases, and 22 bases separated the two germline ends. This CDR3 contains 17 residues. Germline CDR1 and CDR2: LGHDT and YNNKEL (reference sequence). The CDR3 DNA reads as TGTGCCAGCAGCCCAGCTATCCACCGTGGGGGGAGCACTGAAGCTTTCTTT. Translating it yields CASSPAIHRGGSTEAFF.

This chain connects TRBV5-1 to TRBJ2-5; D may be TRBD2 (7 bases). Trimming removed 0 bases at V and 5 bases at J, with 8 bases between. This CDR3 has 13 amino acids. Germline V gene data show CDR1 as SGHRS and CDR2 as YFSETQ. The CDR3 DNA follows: TGCGCCAGCAGCTTGGAGGGGGGGGAGACCCAGTACTTC. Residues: CASSLEGGETQYF.

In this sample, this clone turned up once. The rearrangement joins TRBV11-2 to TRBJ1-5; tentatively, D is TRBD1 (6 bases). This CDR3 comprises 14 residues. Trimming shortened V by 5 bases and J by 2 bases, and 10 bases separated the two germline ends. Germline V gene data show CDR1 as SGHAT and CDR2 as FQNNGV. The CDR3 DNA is TGTGCCAGCAGCGTGGACAGCCGCAATCAGCCCCAGCATTTT. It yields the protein CASSVDSRNQPQHF.

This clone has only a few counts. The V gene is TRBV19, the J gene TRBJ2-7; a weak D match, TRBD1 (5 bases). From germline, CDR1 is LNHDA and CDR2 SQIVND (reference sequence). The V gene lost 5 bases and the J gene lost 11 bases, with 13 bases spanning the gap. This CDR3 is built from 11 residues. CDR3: CASSADREKYF. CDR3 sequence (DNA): TGTGCCAGTAGTGCAGACAGAGAGAAGTACTTC.

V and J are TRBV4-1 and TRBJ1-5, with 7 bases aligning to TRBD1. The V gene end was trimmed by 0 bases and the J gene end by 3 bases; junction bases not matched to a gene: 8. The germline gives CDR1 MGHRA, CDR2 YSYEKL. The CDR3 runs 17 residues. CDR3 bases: TGCGCCAGCAGCCAAGACCCCGGACAGGCCTCCAATCAGCCCCAGCATTTT. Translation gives CASSQDPGQASNQPQHF.

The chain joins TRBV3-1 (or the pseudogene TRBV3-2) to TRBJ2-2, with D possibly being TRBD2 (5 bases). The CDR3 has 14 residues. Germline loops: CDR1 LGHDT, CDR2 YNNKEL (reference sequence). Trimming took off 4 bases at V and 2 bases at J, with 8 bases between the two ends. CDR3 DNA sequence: TGTGCCAGCAGCCTCCGGGGAAACACCGGGGAGCTGTTTTTT. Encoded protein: CASSLRGNTGELFF.

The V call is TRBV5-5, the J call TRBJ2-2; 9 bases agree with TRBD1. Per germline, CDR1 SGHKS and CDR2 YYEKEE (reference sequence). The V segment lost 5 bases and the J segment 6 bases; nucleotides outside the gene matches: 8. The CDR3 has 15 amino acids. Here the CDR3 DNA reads TGTGCCAGCAGACAAGACAGGGGGAAACCCGGGGAGCTGTTTTTT. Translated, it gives CASRQDRGKPGELFF. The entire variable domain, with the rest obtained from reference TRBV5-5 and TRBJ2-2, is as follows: DAGVTQSPTHLIKTRGQQVTLRCSPISGHKSVSWYQQVLGQGPQFIFQYYEKEERGRGNFPDRFSARQFPNYSSELNVNALLLGDSALYLCASRQDRGKPGELFFGEGSRLTVL.

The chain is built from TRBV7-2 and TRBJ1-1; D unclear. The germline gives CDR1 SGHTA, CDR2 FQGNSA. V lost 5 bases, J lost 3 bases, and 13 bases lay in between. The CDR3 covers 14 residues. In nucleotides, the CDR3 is TGTGCCAGCAGCCCTCTCCCCGGGTACACTGAAGCTTTCTTT. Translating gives CASSPLPGYTEAFF.

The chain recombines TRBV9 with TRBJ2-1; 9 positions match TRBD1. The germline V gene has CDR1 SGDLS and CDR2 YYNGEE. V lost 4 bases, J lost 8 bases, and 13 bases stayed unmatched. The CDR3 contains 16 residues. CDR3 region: CASSIQPGQGFDEQFF. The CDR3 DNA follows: TGTGCCAGCAGCATACAACCGGGACAGGGCTTCGATGAGCAGTTCTTC.

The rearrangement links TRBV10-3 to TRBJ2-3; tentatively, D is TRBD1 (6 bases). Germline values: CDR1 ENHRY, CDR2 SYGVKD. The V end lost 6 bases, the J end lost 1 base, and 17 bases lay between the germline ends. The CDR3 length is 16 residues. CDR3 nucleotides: TGTGCCATCAGGGAACCTTCAGGGGACGGCACAGATACGCAGTATTTT. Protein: CAIREPSGDGTDTQYF.

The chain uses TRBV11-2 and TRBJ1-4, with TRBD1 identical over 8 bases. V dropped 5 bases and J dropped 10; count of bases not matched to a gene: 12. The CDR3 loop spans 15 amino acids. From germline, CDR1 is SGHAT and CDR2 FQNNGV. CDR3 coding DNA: TGTGCCAGCAGCCCCCAATTACAGGGGGGTGGAAAACTGTTTTTT. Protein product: CASSPQLQGGGKLFF.

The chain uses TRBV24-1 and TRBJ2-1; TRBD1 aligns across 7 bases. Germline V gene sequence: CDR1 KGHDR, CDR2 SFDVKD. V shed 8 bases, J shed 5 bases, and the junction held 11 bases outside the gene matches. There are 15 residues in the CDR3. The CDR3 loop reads CATNHGQDPNNEQFF. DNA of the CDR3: TGTGCCACCAACCATGGACAGGATCCCAACAATGAGCAGTTCTTC.

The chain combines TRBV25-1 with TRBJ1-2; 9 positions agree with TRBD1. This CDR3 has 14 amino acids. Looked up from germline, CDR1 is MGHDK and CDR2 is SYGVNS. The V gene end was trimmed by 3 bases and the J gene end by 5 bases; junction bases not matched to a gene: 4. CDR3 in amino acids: CASSDWGQGYGYTF. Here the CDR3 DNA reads TGTGCCAGCAGTGATTGGGGACAGGGATATGGCTACACCTTC.

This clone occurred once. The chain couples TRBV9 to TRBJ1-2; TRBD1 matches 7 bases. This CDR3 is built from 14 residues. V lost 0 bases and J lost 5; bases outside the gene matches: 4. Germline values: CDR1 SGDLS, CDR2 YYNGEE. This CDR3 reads CASSVGQGSYGYTF. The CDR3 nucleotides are TGTGCCAGCAGCGTAGGACAGGGATCATATGGCTACACCTTC.

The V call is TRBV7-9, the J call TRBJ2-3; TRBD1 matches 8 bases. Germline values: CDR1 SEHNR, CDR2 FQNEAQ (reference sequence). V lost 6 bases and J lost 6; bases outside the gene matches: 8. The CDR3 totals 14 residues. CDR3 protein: CASSPGGVGDTQYF. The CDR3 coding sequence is TGTGCCAGCAGTCCAGGGGGCGTGGGGGATACGCAGTATTTT.

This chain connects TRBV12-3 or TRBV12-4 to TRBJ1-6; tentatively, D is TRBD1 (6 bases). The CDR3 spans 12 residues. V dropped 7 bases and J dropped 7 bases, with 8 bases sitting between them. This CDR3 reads CASTRGNSPLHF. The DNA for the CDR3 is TGTGCCAGCACTAGGGGGAATTCACCCCTCCACTTT.